This T cell receptor (beta chain) was found in a study of OX40 agonist ivuxolimab in advanced cancers. Study overall: Patients were given ivuxolimab, an antibody that agonizes OX40 (CD134). Across the patients, intravenous ivuxolimab was delivered every 2 weeks at 0.01 to 10 mg/kg. Hepatocellular carcinoma, melanoma, renal cell or head and neck cancer affected the dose-escalation patients.

This clone appeared a few times. The antigen remains undetermined. Study conclusions and caveats: Expanded peripheral T-cell antigen specificity went undetermined.

Clones were read by immunoSEQ multiplex PCR, and TCRdb kept only the in-frame ones, dropping some. The sample records some 52,000 clones, approximately 92% being singletons. CDR3 length equals 15 residues. Losses at the gene ends were 3 bases for V and 5 bases for J; bases not matched to a gene: 1. Per germline, CDR1 MDHEN and CDR2 SYDVKM. The sample consisted of CD4+ or CD8+ T cells sorted from blood, taken in a trial of the OX40 agonist ivuxolimab. The clonotype was recovered from an adult with an advanced solid tumor such as melanoma, head and neck, liver or kidney cancer. The chain is built from TRBV28 and TRBJ1-4; 12 bases map to TRBD1. The CDR3 region has the DNA TGTGCCAGCAGTTTCGGGACAGGGGGCAATGAAAAACTGTTTTTT. Translated: CASSFGTGGNEKLFF.